Following are 21 T cell receptor beta chains from one sample sequenced in a study of blood T cell repertoires in COVID-19. This table comes from immunoSEQ multiplex PCR, and its TCRdb copy is limited to in-frame clones, with some not included. Of approximately 21,000 clones listed, around 69% are singletons. The sample consisted of peripheral blood. The receptors shown here come from a human donor in a cohort sampled during active or convalescent COVID-19.

The V gene is TRBV2, the J gene TRBJ2-1; 8 bases agree with TRBD2. Germline CDR1 SNHLY, CDR2 FYNNEI. The CDR3 extends over 15 amino acids. V lost 6 bases to trimming and J lost 3 bases; unmatched junction nucleotides: 7. In DNA form, the CDR3 reads TGTGCCAGCAGATTAAGACTAGCGAACTACAATGAGCAGTTCTTC. Translated: CASRLRLANYNEQFF. Variable domain in full (rest from reference TRBV2 and TRBJ2-1): EPEVTQTPSHQVTQMGQEVILRCVPISNHLYFYWYRQILGQKVEFLVSFYNNEISEKSEIFDDQFSVERPDGSNFTLKIRSTKLEDSAMYFCASRLRLANYNEQFFGPGTRLTVL.

This rearrangement joins TRBV28 to TRBJ1-2, with 8 nucleotides matching TRBD1. Germline loops: CDR1 MDHEN, CDR2 SYDVKM. CDR3 length: 14 amino acids. V was clipped by 6 bases and J by 5 bases; unmatched bases: 8. Here the CDR3 DNA reads TGTGCCAGCAGGCCTTTGAGGACAGGGTATGGCTACACCTTC. Translated, it gives CASRPLRTGYGYTF.

This rearrangement joins TRBV7-6 to TRBJ1-1; D may be TRBD1 (6 bases). The V gene's germline CDR1 is SGHVS and CDR2 FNYEAQ. Trimming took 6 bases from V and 1 from J, leaving 9 bases between them. The CDR3 consists of 13 residues. In DNA, the CDR3 is TGTGCCAGCAGACGGGACACGAACACTGAAGCTTTCTTT. Amino acid sequence: CASRRDTNTEAFF. Together with reference TRBV7-6 and TRBJ1-1, the CDR3 gives the full variable domain: GAGVSQSPRYKVTKRGQDVALRCDPISGHVSLYWYRQALGQGPEFLTYFNYEAQQDKSGLPNDRFSAERPEGSISTLTIQRTEQRDSAMYRCASRRDTNTEAFFGQGTRLTVV.

The rearrangement uses TRBV6-5 and TRBJ1-3, with D uncertain. Trimming stripped 6 bases from V and 0 bases from J, with 6 bases between. The CDR3 loop spans 13 amino acids. Per germline, CDR1 MNHEY and CDR2 SVGAGI. CDR3 sequence (DNA): TGTGCCAGCAGGAGGATCTCTGGAAACACCATATATTTT. It translates to CASRRISGNTIYF.

V is TRBV5-1 and J is TRBJ2-1; tentative D call: TRBD1 (6 bases). Germline V gives CDR1 SGHRS, CDR2 YFSETQ. This CDR3 has 14 residues. The ends were cut back, 0 bases at V and 9 bases at J, with 13 bases in the middle. Here the CDR3 DNA reads TGCGCCAGCAGCTTGGCGTTCTTGGGGGCTGAGCAGTTCTTC. Translated, it gives CASSLAFLGAEQFF.

Details on this clone: Other nucleotide sequences from this sample produce the same CDR3. The chain has TRBV4-3 and TRBJ1-4, with 9 bases lining up with TRBD1. After removal of 3 bases from V and 4 bases from J, the junction contained 3 bases not matched to a gene. CDR3 length equals 15 residues. CDR1 is LGHNA and CDR2 is YSLEER in the germline V gene. DNA of the CDR3: TGCGCCAGCAGCCAGGAGGGACAGGGTAATGAAAAACTGTTTTTT. Amino acid sequence: CASSQEGQGNEKLFF.

The chain joins TRBV27 to TRBJ2-1; TRBD2 matches at 8 bases. The length of the CDR3 is 16 residues. Germline V CDR1 and CDR2: MNHEY, SMNVEV (reference sequence). Trimming at V came to 1 base and at J to 0 bases, leaving 2 bases not matched to a gene. The CDR3 spells CASSLFGGASYNEQFF. In nucleotides, the CDR3 is TGTGCCAGCAGTTTATTCGGGGGGGCCTCCTACAATGAGCAGTTCTTC.

In nucleotides, the CDR3 is TGTGCCAGCAGTCCCGGGACTAGCGGGAGTTATGGCACAGATACGCAGTATTTT. Translating gives CASSPGTSGSYGTDTQYF. The rearrangement uses TRBV7-2 and TRBJ2-3; 14 bases fit TRBD2. The CDR3 contains 18 residues. Germline trimming cut 6 bases from V and 1 base from J; bases unmatched to any gene: 9. In germline, CDR1 is SGHTA, CDR2 FQGNSA.

This chain joins TRBV10-3 and TRBJ2-1, with 10 bases that match TRBD2. This CDR3 contains 19 residues. CDR1 and CDR2 from the germline V gene are ENHRY and SYGVKD. The V segment lost 2 bases and the J segment 0 bases; nucleotides outside the gene matches: 10. The CDR3 spells CAISEALGLASSSYNEQFF. CDR3 sequence (DNA): TGTGCCATCAGTGAGGCTCTGGGACTAGCGAGTAGCTCCTACAATGAGCAGTTCTTC.

This clone was detected a few times. The V call is TRBV5-1, the J call TRBJ1-1, with TRBD1 as a possible D gene (5 bases). This CDR3 contains 13 residues. V was trimmed by 3 bases and J by 5 bases, leaving 11 bases between them. Germline V gene data show CDR1 as SGHRS and CDR2 as YFSETQ. The CDR3 protein is CASSSQAGTEAFF. The DNA of the CDR3 is TGCGCCAGCAGCTCACAGGCGGGGACTGAAGCTTTCTTT.

V is TRBV28 and J is TRBJ1-5, with D unresolved. Germline values: CDR1 MDHEN, CDR2 SYDVKM. The V and J ends lost 2 bases and 0 bases respectively, with 11 bases between them. There are 16 residues in the CDR3. CDR3: CASSLLARLSNQPQHF. CDR3 bases: TGTGCCAGCAGTTTACTCGCCAGACTTAGCAATCAGCCCCAGCATTTT.

The chain has TRBV28 and TRBJ1-6; D call uncertain. CDR1 and CDR2 from the germline V gene are MDHEN and SYDVKM. Trimming stripped 6 bases from V and 10 bases from J, with 13 bases between. The CDR3 has 13 amino acids. CDR3 residues: CASSLVQASPLHF. The CDR3 DNA sequence: TGTGCCAGCAGCCTGGTTCAGGCATCACCCCTCCACTTT.

The count of this clone is one. The chain uses TRBV7-2 and TRBJ2-2; 9 bases line up with TRBD1. V dropped 6 bases and J dropped 5; count of bases not matched to a gene: 7. Germline CDR1 and CDR2: SGHTA and FQGNSA. The CDR3 covers 15 residues. CDR3 sequence: CASSLGQGSTGELFF. For the CDR3, the DNA is TGTGCCAGCAGTTTGGGACAGGGTTCAACCGGGGAGCTGTTTTTT.

The chain's CDR3 is CASRLAGGRAGELFF. The CDR3 region has the DNA TGTGCCAGCCGACTAGCGGGGGGTCGGGCCGGGGAGCTGTTTTTT. V gene TRBV6-1 combines with J gene TRBJ2-2; 13 bases line up with TRBD2. This CDR3 has 15 amino acids. Germline V gives CDR1 MNHNS, CDR2 SASEGT. V lost 8 bases to trimming and J lost 6 bases; unmatched junction nucleotides: 6.

V is TRBV7-2 and J is TRBJ2-7; D is perhaps TRBD2 (8 bases). This CDR3 is built from 15 residues. The ends were cut back, 7 bases at V and 4 bases at J, with 20 bases in the middle. The germline CDR1 and CDR2 sequences are SGHTA and FQGNSA. CDR3 bases: TGTGCCAGCACCGCAGGGGGGACTAGTTCGTACGAGCAGTACTTC. Residues: CASTAGGTSSYEQYF. Using reference TRBV7-2 and TRBJ2-7 for the parts outside the CDR3, the full variable domain is GAGVSQSPSNKVTEKGKDVELRCDPISGHTALYWYRQSLGQGLEFLIYFQGNSAPDKSGLPSDRFSAERTGGSVSTLTIQRTQQEDSAVYLCASTAGGTSSYEQYFGPGTRLTVT.

This clone was seen just once. The chain employs TRBV5-5 and TRBJ2-5; D might be TRBD2 (6 bases). This CDR3 spans 13 amino acids. Trimming took off 0 bases at V and 5 bases at J, with 8 bases between the two ends. Looked up from germline, CDR1 is SGHKS and CDR2 is YYEKEE (reference sequence). The CDR3 loop is CASSLGGEETQYF. The DNA of the CDR3 is TGTGCCAGCAGCTTGGGCGGGGAGGAGACCCAGTACTTC.

This clone was recorded once. The CDR3 region has the DNA TGTGCCAGCAGATCCTGGACAGAATCTACGGAGCAGTACTTC. Translating gives CASRSWTESTEQYF. V and J are TRBV25-1 and TRBJ2-7; D may be TRBD1 (6 bases). CDR1 and CDR2 (germline): MGHDK, SYGVNS. The CDR3 extends over 14 amino acids. Trimming shortened V by 6 bases and J by 7 bases, and 19 bases separated the two germline ends.

This chain joins TRBV5-1 and TRBJ2-1, with unresolved D. The CDR3 loop spans 12 amino acids. The germline gives CDR1 SGHRS, CDR2 YFSETQ. V lost 8 bases and J lost 5, with 11 bases in between. CDR3: CASWRTDNEQFF. Here the CDR3 DNA reads TGCGCCAGTTGGCGAACAGACAATGAGCAGTTCTTC.

V usage is TRBV4-1 and J usage is TRBJ1-4; 8 nucleotides agree with TRBD1. V shed 4 bases, J shed 8 bases, and the junction held 12 bases outside the gene matches. Germline V CDR1 and CDR2: MGHRA, YSYEKL. The CDR3 extends over 16 amino acids. CDR3 nucleotide sequence: TGCGCCAGCAGCCTCGGAATGGACAGGGTGAGGGAAAAACTGTTTTTT. Translated: CASSLGMDRVREKLFF.

The sample holds one count of this clone. The chain carries TRBV5-4 and TRBJ1-2; a weak D match, TRBD1 (6 bases). Germline CDR1 and CDR2: SGHNT and YYREEE (reference sequence). V lost 2 bases and J 6 bases, leaving 11 bases between the germline ends. The CDR3 runs to 13 residues. Here the CDR3 reads CASSFQGRDGYTF. CDR3 nucleotides: TGTGCCAGCAGCTTCCAGGGGAGGGATGGCTACACCTTC.

V gene TRBV5-1 combines with J gene TRBJ2-1; D might be TRBD1 (8 bases). V was pared by 2 bases and J by 1 base, with 13 bases between. Germline V lookup: CDR1 SGHRS, CDR2 YFSETQ. The CDR3 loop spans 16 amino acids. The CDR3 bases are TGCGCCAGCAGCTTAGGACAGGGAGGGTCCTACAATGAGCAGTTCTTC. Residues: CASSLGQGGSYNEQFF.